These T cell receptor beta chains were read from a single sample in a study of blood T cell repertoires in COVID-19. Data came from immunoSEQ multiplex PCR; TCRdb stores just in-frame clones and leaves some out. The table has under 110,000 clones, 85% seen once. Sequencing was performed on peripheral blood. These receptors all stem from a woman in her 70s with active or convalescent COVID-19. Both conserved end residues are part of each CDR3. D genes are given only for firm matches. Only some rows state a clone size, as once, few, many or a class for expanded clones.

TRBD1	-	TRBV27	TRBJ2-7	CASSWWDRGLLHF	TGTGCCAGCAGCTGGTGGGACAGGGGGCTTTTGCACTTC
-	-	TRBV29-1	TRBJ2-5	CSLRRKETQYF	TGCAGCCTACGGAGGAAAGAGACCCAGTACTTC
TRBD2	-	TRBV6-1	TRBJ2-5	CASSERLAGGQETQYF	TGTGCCAGCAGTGAAAGGCTAGCGGGGGGGCAAGAGACCCAGTACTTC
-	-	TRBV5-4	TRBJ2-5	CASSLNDINQETQYF	TGTGCCAGCAGCTTGAACGACATAAACCAAGAGACCCAGTACTTC
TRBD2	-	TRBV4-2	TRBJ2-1	CASSQLTGGQHLDEQFF	TGTGCCAGCAGCCAACTAACGGGGGGGCAACATTTGGATGAGCAGTTCTTC
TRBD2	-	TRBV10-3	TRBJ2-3	CAIGAGGRDTQYF	TGTGCCATCGGTGCGGGGGGGAGAGATACGCAGTATTTT
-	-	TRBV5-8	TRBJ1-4	CASSSWGQGEKLFF	TGTGCCAGCAGTAGCTGGGGGCAAGGTGAAAAACTGTTTTTT
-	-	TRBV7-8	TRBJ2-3	CASSLSHTDTQYF	TGTGCCAGCAGCTTATCCCACACAGATACGCAGTATTTT
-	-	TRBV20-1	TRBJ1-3	CSASGGLGNTIYF	TGCAGTGCTAGTGGGGGCCTCGGAAACACCATATATTTT
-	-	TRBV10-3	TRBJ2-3	CAISEQDLGTDTQYF	TGTGCCATCAGTGAACAGGACCTGGGGACAGATACGCAGTATTTT
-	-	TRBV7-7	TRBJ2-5	CASSPRGWETQYF	TGTGCTAGCAGCCCGAGGGGGTGGGAGACCCAGTACTTC
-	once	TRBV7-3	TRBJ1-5	CASSLTFRSNQPQHF	TGTGCCAGCAGCTTAACGTTCAGAAGCAATCAGCCCCAGCATTTT
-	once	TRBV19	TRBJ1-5	CASSMYSNILSSNQPQHF	TGTGCCAGTAGTATGTATAGCAACATACTATCGAGCAATCAGCCCCAGCATTTT
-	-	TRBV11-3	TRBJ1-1	CASGGMNTEAFF	TGTGCCAGCGGAGGGATGAACACTGAAGCTTTCTTT
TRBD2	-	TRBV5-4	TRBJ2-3	CASRPAGGGTDTQYF	TGTGCCAGCAGACCAGCGGGGGGGGGCACAGATACGCAGTATTTT
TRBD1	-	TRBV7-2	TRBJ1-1	CASSPRTGLGNTEAFF	TGTGCCAGCAGCCCGAGGACAGGTCTGGGGAACACTGAAGCTTTCTTT
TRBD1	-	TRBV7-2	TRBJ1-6	CASSKTAGTGVYNSPLHF	TGTGCCAGCAGCAAGACAGCCGGGACAGGGGTCTATAATTCACCCCTCCACTTT
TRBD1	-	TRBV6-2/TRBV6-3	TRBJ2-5	CASSETGRETQYF	TGTGCCAGCAGTGAGACAGGGAGAGAGACCCAGTACTTC
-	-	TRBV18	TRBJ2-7	CASSPQGGPGEQYF	TGTGCCAGCTCACCACAAGGCGGGCCCGGGGAGCAGTACTTC
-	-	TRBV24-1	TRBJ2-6	CATSDPLGGSGANVLTF	TGTGCCACCAGTGATCCTCTGGGGGGCTCTGGGGCCAACGTCCTGACTTTC
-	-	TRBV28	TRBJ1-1	CASSLWQGLYTEAFF	TGTGCCAGCAGTTTATGGCAGGGGTTGTACACTGAAGCTTTCTTT
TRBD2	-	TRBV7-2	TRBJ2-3	CASSPLAGATQYF	TGTGCCAGCAGCCCACTAGCGGGGGCCACGCAGTATTTT
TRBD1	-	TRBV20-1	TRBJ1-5	CSASREGGRDQPQHF	TGCAGTGCTAGTAGGGAAGGGGGCCGTGATCAGCCCCAGCATTTT
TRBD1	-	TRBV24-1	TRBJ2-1	CATSANLGQGRWNEQFF	TGTGCCACCAGTGCTAATCTGGGACAGGGGAGATGGAATGAGCAGTTCTTC
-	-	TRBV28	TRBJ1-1	CASSSSGELGTEAFF	TGTGCCAGCAGTTCTTCCGGGGAGCTCGGAACTGAAGCTTTCTTT
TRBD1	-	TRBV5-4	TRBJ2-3	CASSTVGQGDTQYF	TGTGCCAGCAGCACCGTAGGACAGGGAGATACGCAGTATTTT
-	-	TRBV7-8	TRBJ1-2	CASSLGAVTHYGYTF	TGTGCCAGCAGCTTAGGGGCCGTTACTCACTATGGCTACACCTTC
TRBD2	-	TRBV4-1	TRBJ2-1	CASSQDPPRTSGEFNEQFF	TGCGCCAGCAGCCAAGATCCCCCACGGACTAGCGGGGAGTTCAATGAGCAGTTCTTC
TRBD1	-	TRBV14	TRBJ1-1	CASSPTGEVRAFF	TGTGCCAGCAGCCCTACAGGGGAAGTACGGGCTTTCTTT
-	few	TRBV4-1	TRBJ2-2	CASSQETATGELFF	TGCGCCAGCAGCCAAGAGACAGCTACCGGGGAGCTGTTTTTT
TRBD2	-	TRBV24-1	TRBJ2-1	CATSDFMGEGNEQFF	TGTGCCACCAGTGATTTCATGGGGGAGGGCAATGAGCAGTTCTTC
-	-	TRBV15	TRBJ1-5	CATSRAGGNQPQHF	TGTGCCACCAGCAGGGCAGGGGGCAATCAGCCCCAGCATTTT
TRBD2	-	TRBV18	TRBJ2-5	CASSPTTFGTSEKETQYF	TGTGCCAGCTCACCAACGACCTTTGGGACTAGCGAAAAAGAGACCCAGTACTTC
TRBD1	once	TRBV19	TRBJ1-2	CASSPGQGPYGYTF	TGTGCCAGTAGCCCGGGACAGGGGCCTTATGGCTACACCTTC
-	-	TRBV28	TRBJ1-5	CASSPVSGYNQPQHF	TGTGCCAGCAGTCCGGTTAGCGGGTACAATCAGCCCCAGCATTTT
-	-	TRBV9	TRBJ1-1	CASSAGTSNTEAFF	TGTGCCAGCAGCGCCGGGACATCGAACACTGAAGCTTTCTTT
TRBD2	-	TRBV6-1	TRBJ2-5	CASSEAAGRTSGSRGTQYF	TGTGCCAGCAGTGAAGCCGCCGGCAGGACTAGCGGGAGTCGGGGGACCCAGTACTTC
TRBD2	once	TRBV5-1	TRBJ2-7	CASSFGLAGGRQYF	TGCGCCAGCAGCTTCGGCCTAGCGGGGGGACGGCAGTACTTC
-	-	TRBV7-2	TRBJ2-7	CASSPAAYEQYF	TGTGCCAGCAGCCCCGCGGCCTACGAGCAGTACTTC
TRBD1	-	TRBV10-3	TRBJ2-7	CAISESGQGAREQYF	TGTGCCATCAGTGAGTCGGGACAGGGGGCTCGAGAGCAGTACTTC
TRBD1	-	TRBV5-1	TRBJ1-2	CASSWGQGGGYTF	TGCGCCAGCAGCTGGGGACAGGGCGGTGGCTACACCTTC
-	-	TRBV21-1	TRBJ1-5	CASSKGCQGGIQPQHF	TGTGCCAGCAGCAAAGGTTGCCAGGGGGGAATTCAGCCCCAGCATTTT
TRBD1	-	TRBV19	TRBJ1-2	CASSIGGQGNYGYTF	TGTGCCAGTAGTATAGGGGGACAGGGTAACTATGGCTACACCTTC
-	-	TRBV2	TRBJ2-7	CASSDQGTSYEQYF	TGTGCCAGCAGTGACCAGGGGACCTCCTACGAGCAGTACTTC
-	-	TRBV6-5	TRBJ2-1	CASSSGTLGTEQFF	TGTGCCAGCAGTTCCGGGACTCTAGGCACTGAGCAGTTCTTC
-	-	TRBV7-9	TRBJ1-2	CASSFGGEYGYTF	TGTGCCAGCAGCTTTGGGGGGGAGTATGGCTACACCTTC
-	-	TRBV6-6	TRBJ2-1	CASRLFSGGFEQFF	TGTGCCAGCAGACTGTTCTCAGGGGGGTTTGAGCAGTTCTTC
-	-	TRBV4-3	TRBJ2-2	CASSPDTGPGELFF	TGCGCCAGCAGCCCTGATACAGGACCCGGGGAGCTGTTTTTT
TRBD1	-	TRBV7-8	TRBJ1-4	CASSLDPGEWTGNNEKLFF	TGTGCCAGCAGCTTAGACCCCGGGGAATGGACAGGGAATAATGAAAAACTGTTTTTT
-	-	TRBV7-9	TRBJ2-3	CASSLMTAGTDTQYF	TGTGCCAGCAGCTTAATGACTGCGGGCACAGATACGCAGTATTTT
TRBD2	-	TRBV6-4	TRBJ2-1	CASSAGAGASYNEQFF	TGTGCCAGCAGTGCCGGAGCGGGGGCTTCCTACAATGAGCAGTTCTTC
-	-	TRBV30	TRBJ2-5	CAWTQGPQETQYF	TGTGCCTGGACACAGGGCCCCCAAGAGACCCAGTACTTC
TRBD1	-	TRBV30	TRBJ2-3	CAWSYPRDRAVDTQYF	TGTGCCTGGAGCTACCCCCGGGACAGGGCGGTAGATACGCAGTATTTT
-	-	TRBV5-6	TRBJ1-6	CASSPDINNSPLHF	TGTGCCAGCAGCCCGGACATAAATAATTCACCCCTCCACTTT
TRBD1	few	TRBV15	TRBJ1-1	CATSRDPLGGWDTEAFF	TGTGCCACCAGCAGAGATCCTTTAGGGGGCTGGGACACTGAAGCTTTCTTT
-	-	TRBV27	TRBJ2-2	CASSSWSLGGGELFF	TGTGCCAGCAGTTCTTGGAGCTTAGGTGGGGGGGAGCTGTTTTTT
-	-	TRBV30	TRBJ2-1	CAWSDSRFHEQFF	TGTGCCTGGAGTGATTCTCGGTTTCATGAGCAGTTCTTC
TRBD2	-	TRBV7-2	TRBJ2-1	CASSLKASGSGNEQFF	TGTGCCAGCAGCTTAAAGGCTAGCGGGAGTGGGAATGAGCAGTTCTTC
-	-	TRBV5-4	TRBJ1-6	CASSLPFGGGSGSPLHF	TGTGCCAGCAGCCTTCCGTTTGGGGGGGGCAGCGGCTCACCCCTCCACTTT